The next 14 T cell receptor beta chains were all read from a single sample in a study of blood T cell repertoires in COVID-19. Clones were sequenced by immunoSEQ multiplex PCR, and TCRdb holds only the in-frame ones, with some missing. Of about 42,000 clones in the sample, approximately 85% are singletons; the top ten hold 12%. The sample comprised peripheral blood. The receptor source for this set is a human donor in a cohort sampled during active COVID-19.

The genes are TRBV19 and TRBJ2-1; D is uncertain. With 9 bases removed from V and 4 bases from J, the gap between germline ends came to 7 bases. The germline V gene encodes CDR1 LNHDA and CDR2 SQIVND (reference sequence). This CDR3 has 11 residues. In nucleotides, the CDR3 is TGTGCCAGCCAGAGGTACAATGAGCAGTTCTTC. Protein sequence: CASQRYNEQFF.

This rearrangement joins TRBV5-8 to TRBJ2-7; 9 bases map to TRBD1. V lost 4 bases and J lost 6; bases outside the gene matches: 8. Germline V gene lookup returns CDR1 SGHTS and CDR2 YDEGEE. The CDR3 spans 14 residues. The CDR3 DNA reads as TGTGCCAGCAGCCTCTTACAGGGGGCGGTCGAGCAGTACTTC. It encodes CASSLLQGAVEQYF.

The DNA for the CDR3 is TGTGCCAGCAGCTTAGGGCCGGGTCAGGGGGGCTACAATGAGCAGTTCTTC. It yields the protein CASSLGPGQGGYNEQFF. This sequence joins TRBV7-8 and TRBJ2-1; possibly TRBD1 for D (7 bases). The germline V gene has CDR1 SGHVS and CDR2 FQNEAQ. This CDR3 is 17 amino acids long. V lost 1 base to trimming and J lost 3 bases, with 16 bases between them.

This clone was recorded only once. V gene TRBV7-8 combines with J gene TRBJ1-1, with TRBD1 matching over 8 bases. The CDR3 length is 16 residues. Germline V gives CDR1 SGHVS, CDR2 FQNEAQ. V lost 5 bases, J lost 1 base, and 9 bases stayed unmatched. The CDR3: CASSPIGGQGNTEAFF. The CDR3, as DNA: TGTGCCAGCAGCCCTATCGGTGGACAGGGGAACACTGAAGCTTTCTTT.

This rearrangement joins TRBV29-1 to TRBJ1-1; D is ambiguous. The CDR3 length is 12 residues. Trimming removed 0 bases from V and 4 bases from J, with 6 bases in between. Per germline, CDR1 SQVTM and CDR2 ANQGSEA. The CDR3 DNA is TGCAGCGTTGAAGATGCGGGCACTGAAGCTTTCTTT. Protein product: CSVEDAGTEAFF.

V usage is TRBV11-2 and J usage is TRBJ2-7, with 11 bases that match TRBD2. Trimming at V came to 5 bases and at J to 3 bases, leaving 6 bases not matched to a gene. CDR3 length equals 15 residues. Germline assignment: CDR1 SGHAT and CDR2 FQNNGV. This chain's CDR3 is CASSNGLAGLYEQYF. The DNA for the CDR3 is TGTGCCAGCAGCAACGGACTAGCGGGTCTCTACGAGCAGTACTTC.

The V call is TRBV12-5, the J call TRBJ2-5; 8 bases match TRBD1. The CDR3 length is 14 residues. Germline V lookup: CDR1 LGHNT, CDR2 FRNRAP. V trimming: 6 bases; J trimming: 5 bases; junction bases outside the gene matches: 8. The CDR3 coding sequence is TGTGCTAGTGGGCCCGGGACAGGTCCGGAGACCCAGTACTTC. Amino acid sequence: CASGPGTGPETQYF.

The chain combines TRBV19 with TRBJ1-5, with a possible D match to TRBD1 (5 bases). V lost 8 bases and J lost 6, with 14 bases in between. Germline loops: CDR1 LNHDA, CDR2 SQIVND (reference sequence). The CDR3 is 13 residues long. The CDR3 region has the DNA TGTGCCAGTGCCGGGACTTTTATTCAGCCCCAGCATTTT. It specifies CASAGTFIQPQHF.

V gene TRBV4-1 combines with J gene TRBJ2-1; 9 bases are shared with TRBD1. With 4 bases clipped from V and 7 bases from J, the junction kept 2 bases outside the gene matches. The CDR3 consists of 13 residues. Germline V gives CDR1 MGHRA, CDR2 YSYEKL. The CDR3 DNA reads TGCGCCAGCAGCCGGGACAGGGAAAATGAGCAGTTCTTC. Amino acid sequence: CASSRDRENEQFF.

The rearrangement links TRBV21-1 to TRBJ2-1; the tabulated D call, TRBD1, remains unverified against the DNA. TRBV21-1 is deemed a pseudogene. The length of the CDR3 is 15 residues. CDR3 sequence reads: CASSIPGQLYNEQFF. The CDR3 DNA sequence: TGTGCCAGCAGCATCCCGGGACAGCTCTACAATGAGCAGTTCTTC.

V and J are TRBV5-1 and TRBJ1-1, with a weak D call TRBD1 (5 bases). This CDR3 comprises 14 residues. The germline V and J ends were trimmed by 7 bases and 1 base, with 14 bases remaining between them. Germline values: CDR1 SGHRS, CDR2 YFSETQ. CDR3 protein: CASRQTVSNTEAFF. In nucleotides, the CDR3 is TGCGCCAGCCGGCAGACAGTCTCGAACACTGAAGCTTTCTTT.

The chain couples TRBV6-6 to TRBJ2-3; 9 positions agree with TRBD2. Germline V gene sequence: CDR1 MNHNY, CDR2 SVGAGI (reference sequence). The CDR3 runs 16 residues. J was trimmed by 2 bases and V by 6 bases; bases with no gene match: 9. Written as DNA, the CDR3 is TGTGCCAGCAGCCGATCCGGCGGGGGGGTCACAGATACGCAGTATTTT. This codes for CASSRSGGGVTDTQYF.

J is TRBJ2-3 and V is TRBV2; perhaps TRBD2 as D (7 bases). Germline V gene sequence: CDR1 SNHLY, CDR2 FYNNEI. Trimming pared 7 bases from V and 2 bases from J, leaving 19 bases between. CDR3 length equals 16 residues. CDR3 DNA sequence: TGTGCCAGCAACCTCAACGGGGGGCTCCCCACAGATACGCAGTATTTT. It codes for CASNLNGGLPTDTQYF.

This chain connects TRBV3-1 (or the pseudogene TRBV3-2) to TRBJ1-2, with D uncertain. V was clipped by 6 bases and J by 1 base, with 12 bases between them. Germline CDR1 and CDR2: LGHDT and YNNKEL (reference sequence). This CDR3 region has 14 residues. The CDR3 sequence is CASRRGLGNYGYTF. Here the CDR3 DNA reads TGTGCCAGCAGACGAGGCTTAGGTAACTATGGCTACACCTTC.